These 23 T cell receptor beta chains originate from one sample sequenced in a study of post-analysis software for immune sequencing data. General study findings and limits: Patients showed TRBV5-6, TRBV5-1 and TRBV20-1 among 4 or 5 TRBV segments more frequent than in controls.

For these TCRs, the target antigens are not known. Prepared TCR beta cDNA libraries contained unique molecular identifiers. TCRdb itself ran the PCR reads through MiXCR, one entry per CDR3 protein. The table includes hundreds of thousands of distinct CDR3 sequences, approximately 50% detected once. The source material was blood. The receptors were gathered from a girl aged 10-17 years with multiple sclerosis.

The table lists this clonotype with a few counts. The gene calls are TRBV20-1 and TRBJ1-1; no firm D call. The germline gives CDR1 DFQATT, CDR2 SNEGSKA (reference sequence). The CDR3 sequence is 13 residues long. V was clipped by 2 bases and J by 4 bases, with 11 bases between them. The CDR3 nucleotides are TGCAGTGCTAGAAGGACGCCTGGCACTGAAGCTTTCTTT. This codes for CSARRTPGTEAFF.

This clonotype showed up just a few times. CDR3 amino acids: CASSQERQGGYNEQFF. Written as DNA, the CDR3 is TGCGCCAGCAGCCAAGAGAGGCAGGGAGGCTACAATGAGCAGTTCTTC. The chain is built from TRBV4-1 and TRBJ2-1; D perhaps matches TRBD2 (6 bases). With 0 bases removed from V and 3 bases from J, the gap between germline ends came to 12 bases. CDR1 MGHRA and CDR2 YSYEKL come from the germline V gene. The CDR3 totals 16 residues.

CDR3 region: CASSPTLERTGNTEAFF. CDR3 nucleotide sequence: TGTGCCAGCAGTCCAACCCTTGAAAGGACGGGGAACACTGAAGCTTTCTTT. The chain recombines TRBV27 with TRBJ1-1, with unresolved D. Trimming shortened V by 5 bases and J by 1 base, and 20 bases separated the two germline ends. Looked up from germline, CDR1 is MNHEY and CDR2 is SMNVEV (reference sequence). This CDR3 comprises 17 residues.

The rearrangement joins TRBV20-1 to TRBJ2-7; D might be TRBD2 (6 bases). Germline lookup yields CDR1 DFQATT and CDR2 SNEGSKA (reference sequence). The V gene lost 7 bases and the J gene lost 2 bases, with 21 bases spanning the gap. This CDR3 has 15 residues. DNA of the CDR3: TGCAGTGTTCCCAGCGGCGGGAACGGCCCCTACGAGCAGTACTTC. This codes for CSVPSGGNGPYEQYF.

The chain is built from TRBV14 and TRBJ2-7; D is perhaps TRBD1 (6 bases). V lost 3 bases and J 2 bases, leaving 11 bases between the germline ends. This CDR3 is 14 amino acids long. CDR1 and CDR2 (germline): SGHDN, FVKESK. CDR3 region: CASSQIQGPYEQYF. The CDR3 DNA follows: TGTGCCAGCAGCCAGATACAGGGTCCCTACGAGCAGTACTTC.

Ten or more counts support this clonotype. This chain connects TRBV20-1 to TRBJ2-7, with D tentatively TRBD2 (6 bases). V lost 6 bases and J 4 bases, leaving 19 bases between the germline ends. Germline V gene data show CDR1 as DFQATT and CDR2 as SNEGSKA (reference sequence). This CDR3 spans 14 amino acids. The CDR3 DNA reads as TGCAGTGCCAAAGGTGTGGGAGGTAGTTACGAGCAGTACTTC. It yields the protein CSAKGVGGSYEQYF.

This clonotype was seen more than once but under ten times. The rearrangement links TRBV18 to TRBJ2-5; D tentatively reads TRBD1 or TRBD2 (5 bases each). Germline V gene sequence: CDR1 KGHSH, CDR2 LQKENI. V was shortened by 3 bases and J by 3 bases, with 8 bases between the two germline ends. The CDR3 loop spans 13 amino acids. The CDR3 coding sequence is TGTGCCAGCTCACCTAGGGGAGAAGAGACCCAGTACTTC. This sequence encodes CASSPRGEETQYF. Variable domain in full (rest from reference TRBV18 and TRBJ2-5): NAGVMQNPRHLVRRRGQEARLRCSPMKGHSHVYWYRQLPEEGLKFMVYLQKENIIDESGMPKERFSAEFPKEGPSILRIQQVVRGDSAAYFCASSPRGEETQYFGPGTRLLVL.

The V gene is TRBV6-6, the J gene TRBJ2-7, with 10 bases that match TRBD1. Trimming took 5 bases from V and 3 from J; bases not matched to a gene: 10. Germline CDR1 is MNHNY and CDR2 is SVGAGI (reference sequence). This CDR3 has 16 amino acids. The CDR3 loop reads CASSDTGQGTFYEQYF. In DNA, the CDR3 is TGTGCCAGCAGTGACACGGGACAGGGGACCTTCTACGAGCAGTACTTC.

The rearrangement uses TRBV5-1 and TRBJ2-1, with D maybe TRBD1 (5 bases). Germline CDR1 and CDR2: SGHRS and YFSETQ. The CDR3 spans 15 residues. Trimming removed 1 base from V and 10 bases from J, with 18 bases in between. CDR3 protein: CASSLWAGFVSEQFF. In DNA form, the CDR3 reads TGCGCCAGCAGCTTGTGGGCAGGGTTTGTATCGGAGCAGTTCTTC.

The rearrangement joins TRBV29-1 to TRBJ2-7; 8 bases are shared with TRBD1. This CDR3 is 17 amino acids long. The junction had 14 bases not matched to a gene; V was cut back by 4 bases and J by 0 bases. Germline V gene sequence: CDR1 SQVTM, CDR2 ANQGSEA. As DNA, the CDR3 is TGCAGCGTTGTACCCCTCCGGACAGGGATAAGCTCCTACGAGCAGTACTTC. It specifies CSVVPLRTGISSYEQYF.

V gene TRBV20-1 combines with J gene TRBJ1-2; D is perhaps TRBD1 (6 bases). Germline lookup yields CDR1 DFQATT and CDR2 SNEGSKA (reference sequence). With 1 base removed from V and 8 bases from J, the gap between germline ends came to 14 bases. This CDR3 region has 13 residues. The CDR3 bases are TGCAGTGCTAGAGCCTCAGGGGCGCGAGGCTACACCTTC. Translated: CSARASGARGYTF.

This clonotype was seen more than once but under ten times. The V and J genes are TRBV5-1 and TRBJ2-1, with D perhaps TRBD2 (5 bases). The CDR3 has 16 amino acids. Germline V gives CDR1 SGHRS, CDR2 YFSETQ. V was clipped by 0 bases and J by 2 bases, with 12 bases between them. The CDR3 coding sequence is TGCGCCAGCAGCTTGGAGGTGGGAGTCGCCTACAATGAGCAGTTCTTC. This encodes CASSLEVGVAYNEQFF.

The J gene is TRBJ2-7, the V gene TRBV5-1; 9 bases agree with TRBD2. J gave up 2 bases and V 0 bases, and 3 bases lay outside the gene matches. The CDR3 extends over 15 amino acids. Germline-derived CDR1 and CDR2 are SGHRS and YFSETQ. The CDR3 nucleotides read TGCGCCAGCAGCTTGGATAGCGGGAGAACCTACGAGCAGTACTTC. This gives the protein CASSLDSGRTYEQYF. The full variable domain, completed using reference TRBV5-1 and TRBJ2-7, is KAGVTQTPRYLIKTRGQQVTLSCSPISGHRSVSWYQQTPGQGLQFLFEYFSETQRNKGNFPGRFSGRQFSNSRSEMNVSTLELGDSALYLCASSLDSGRTYEQYFGPGTRLTVT.

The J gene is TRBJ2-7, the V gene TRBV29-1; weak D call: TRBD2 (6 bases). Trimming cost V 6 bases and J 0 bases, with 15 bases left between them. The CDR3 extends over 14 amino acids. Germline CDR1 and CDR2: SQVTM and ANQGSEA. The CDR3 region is CSVIGGKDSYEQYF. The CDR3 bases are TGCAGCGTCATTGGAGGGAAGGACTCCTACGAGCAGTACTTC.

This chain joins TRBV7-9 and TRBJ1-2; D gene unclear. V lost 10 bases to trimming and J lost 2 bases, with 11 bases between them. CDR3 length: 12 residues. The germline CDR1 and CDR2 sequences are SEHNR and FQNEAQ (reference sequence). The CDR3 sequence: CAIQEINYGYTF. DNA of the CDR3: TGTGCCATCCAGGAAATCAACTATGGCTACACCTTC. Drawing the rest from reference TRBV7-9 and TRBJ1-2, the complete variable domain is DTGVSQNPRHKITKRGQNVTFRCDPISEHNRLYWYRQTLGQGPEFLTYFQNEAQLEKSRLLSDRFSAERPKGSFSTLEIQRTEQGDSAMYLCAIQEINYGYTFGSGTRLTVV.

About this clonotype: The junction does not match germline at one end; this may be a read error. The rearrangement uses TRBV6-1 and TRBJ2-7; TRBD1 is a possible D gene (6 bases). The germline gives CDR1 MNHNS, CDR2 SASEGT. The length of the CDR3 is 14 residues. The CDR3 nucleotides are TGTGCCAGCAGTGAAGGGGACAACTCCTACGAGCGGTACTTC. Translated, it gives CASSEGDNSYERYF.

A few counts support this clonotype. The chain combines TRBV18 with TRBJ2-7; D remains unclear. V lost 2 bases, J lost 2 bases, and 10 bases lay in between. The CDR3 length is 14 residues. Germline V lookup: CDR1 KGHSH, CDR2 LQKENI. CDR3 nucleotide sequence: TGTGCCAGCTCACCAAACCGGGCCGCCTACGAGCAGTACTTC. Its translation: CASSPNRAAYEQYF.

CDR3 in DNA: TGTGCCAGCAGTCCCCCCCAAGCGCGGGGGTTTGATACGCAGTATTTT. Translation gives CASSPPQARGFDTQYF. The gene calls are TRBV12-3 or TRBV12-4 and TRBJ2-3, with TRBD2 matching 7 bases. The trim removed 5 bases at V and 6 bases at J, leaving 14 bases unmatched. This CDR3 is 16 amino acids long.

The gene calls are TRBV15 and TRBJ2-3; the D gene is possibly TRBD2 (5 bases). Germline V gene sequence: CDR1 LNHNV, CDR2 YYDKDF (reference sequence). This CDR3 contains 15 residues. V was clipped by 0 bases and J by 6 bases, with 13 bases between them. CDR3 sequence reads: CATSRDRGFGDTQYF. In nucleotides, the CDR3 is TGTGCCACCAGCAGAGATAGAGGGTTTGGGGATACGCAGTATTTT.

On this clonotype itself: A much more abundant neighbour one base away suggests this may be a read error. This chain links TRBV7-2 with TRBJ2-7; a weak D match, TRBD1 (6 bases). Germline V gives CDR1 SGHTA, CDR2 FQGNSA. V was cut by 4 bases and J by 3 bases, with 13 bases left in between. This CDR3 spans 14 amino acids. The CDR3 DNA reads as TGTGCCAGCAGCTATGCAGGGGCGGTCTACGAGCAGTACTTC. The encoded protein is CASSYAGAVYEQYF.

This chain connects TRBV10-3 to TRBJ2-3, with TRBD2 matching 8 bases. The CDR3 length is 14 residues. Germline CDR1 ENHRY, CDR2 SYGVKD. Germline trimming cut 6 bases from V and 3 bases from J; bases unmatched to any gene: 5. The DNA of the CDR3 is TGTGCCATCAGGTCCGGGACTAGGACAGATACGCAGTATTTT. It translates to CAIRSGTRTDTQYF.

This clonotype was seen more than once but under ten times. In DNA, the CDR3 is TGCAGTGCTAGAGCAGCCACCTACGAGCAGTACTTC. This encodes CSARAATYEQYF. V usage is TRBV20-1 and J usage is TRBJ2-7; no reliable D call. Germline CDR1 DFQATT, CDR2 SNEGSKA (reference sequence). This CDR3 contains 12 residues. V was pared by 1 base and J by 2 bases, with 6 bases between.

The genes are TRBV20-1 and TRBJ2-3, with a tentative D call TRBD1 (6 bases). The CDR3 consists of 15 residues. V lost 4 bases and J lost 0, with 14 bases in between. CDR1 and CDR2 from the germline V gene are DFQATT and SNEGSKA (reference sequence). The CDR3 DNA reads TGCAGTGCTACTAAGACAGGAACAAGCACAGATACGCAGTATTTT. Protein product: CSATKTGTSTDTQYF.